There are a few counts of the clone carrying this T cell receptor beta chain. The data derive from a study of OX40 agonist ivuxolimab in advanced cancers. Assay used: immunoSEQ multiplex PCR; TCRdb lists only in-frame clones, some missing. The sample lists some 74,000 clones, 85% to 90% occurring once. The specimen comprised CD4+ or CD8+ T cells sorted from blood, sampled in a trial of the OX40 agonist ivuxolimab. The receptor's source is an adult with an advanced solid tumor such as melanoma, head and neck, liver or kidney cancer.

CDR3 nucleotides: TGTGCCAGCAGCGCATCCCCGGGACAGGGAGGACAGCCCCAGCATTTT. This encodes CASSASPGQGGQPQHF. The chain recombines TRBV7-6 with TRBJ1-5; 9 nucleotides line up with TRBD1. Germline loops: CDR1 SGHVS, CDR2 FNYEAQ. J gave up 7 bases and V 5 bases, and 12 bases lay outside the gene matches. The CDR3 sequence is 16 residues long.